These 5 T cell receptor beta chains were sequenced from one sample in a study of blood T cell repertoires in COVID-19. Measured with immunoSEQ multiplex PCR; TCRdb has only the in-frame clones, and not every one. The profile covers about 91,000 clones, with 88% appearing a single time and roughly 7.4% taken by the ten largest. The sequenced sample consisted of peripheral blood. The receptor source for this set is a woman aged 70 to 79 with acute or convalescent COVID-19.

J is TRBJ1-1 and V is TRBV28; TRBD1 is a possible D gene (5 bases). The CDR3 totals 15 residues. Trimming took 3 bases from V and 0 from J, leaving 11 bases between them. Germline values: CDR1 MDHEN, CDR2 SYDVKM. The CDR3 here is CASSFGRAMNTEAFF. CDR3 nucleotides: TGTGCCAGCAGTTTTGGCAGGGCCATGAACACTGAAGCTTTCTTT.

The V and J genes are TRBV5-4 and TRBJ2-4; weak D call: TRBD2 (5 bases). Germline CDR1 reads SGHNT; CDR2 reads YYREEE (reference sequence). V gave up 3 bases and J gave up 3 bases, with 13 bases separating them. The CDR3 totals 15 residues. Here the CDR3 reads CASSYPFEGKNIQYF. The CDR3 coding sequence is TGTGCCAGCAGCTACCCCTTTGAGGGCAAAAACATTCAGTACTTC.

This chain uses TRBV6-1 with TRBJ2-7; 8 nucleotides line up with TRBD1. CDR3 length: 14 amino acids. V was pared by 2 bases and J by 4 bases, with 4 bases of the junction left unmatched. The germline CDR1 and CDR2 sequences are MNHNS and SASEGT. As DNA, the CDR3 is TGTGCCAGCAGTGAACAGGGGGCGAGGTACGAGCAGTACTTC. Its translation is CASSEQGARYEQYF.

The V and J genes are TRBV19 and TRBJ2-6; D might be TRBD1 (6 bases). Germline CDR1 reads LNHDA; CDR2 reads SQIVND (reference sequence). This CDR3 has 18 amino acids. V lost 5 bases, J lost 4 bases, and 21 bases lay in between. CDR3 bases: TGTGCCAGTAGTGTGATTGGGGGCAGAGGGTCCGGGGCCAACGTCCTGACTTTC. Protein: CASSVIGGRGSGANVLTF. The complete variable domain, with remaining parts taken from reference TRBV19 and TRBJ2-6, reads DGGITQSPKYLFRKEGQNVTLSCEQNLNHDAMYWYRQDPGQGLRLIYYSQIVNDFQKGDIAEGYSVSREKKESFPLTVTSAQKNPTAFYLCASSVIGGRGSGANVLTFGAGSRLTVL.

The chain uses TRBV5-5 and TRBJ2-3, with 13 bases aligning to TRBD2. Germline lookup yields CDR1 SGHKS and CDR2 YYEKEE (reference sequence). V dropped 3 bases and J dropped 6; count of bases not matched to a gene: 7. The length of the CDR3 is 16 residues. The CDR3 region has the DNA TGTGCCAGCAGCTCGATACTAGCGGGAGGGTCCGATACGCAGTATTTT. It is translated as CASSSILAGGSDTQYF.